The 15 T cell receptor beta chains presented below share a single source sample, sequenced in a study of Graves' ophthalmopathy and Graves' hyperthyroidism. RNA transcripts were the template, and TCR beta CDR3 regions were amplified from them. An initial RT-PCR round employing HTBI primers preceded a second-round multiplex PCR. TCRdb re-analysed the multiplex PCR reads in MiXCR, keeping a single row per CDR3 protein. Altogether some 25,000 distinct CDR3 sequences are present, almost 50% being singletons, with the ten largest covering 6% to 8%. Material for sequencing was peripheral blood. These receptors were collected from an adult woman with stable Graves' hyperthyroidism.

The CDR3 loop is CSGRAPRNEQFF. The CDR3 DNA sequence: TGCAGCGGGAGGGCCCCTCGCAATGAGCAGTTCTTC. V usage is TRBV29-1 and J usage is TRBJ2-1; weak D call: TRBD2 (6 bases). Germline-derived CDR1 and CDR2 are SQVTM and ANQGSEA. This CDR3 is 12 amino acids long. V was clipped by 7 bases and J by 6 bases, with 13 bases between them.

In its sample, this clonotype is medium-sized. This chain joins TRBV9 and TRBJ1-6; TRBD1 might be the D (5 bases). V was pared by 0 bases and J by 10 bases, with 11 bases between. The CDR3 contains 14 residues. CDR1 and CDR2 (germline): SGDLS, YYNGEE. The CDR3 protein is CASSVVGGDSPLHF. The DNA of the CDR3 is TGTGCCAGCAGCGTAGTTGGGGGAGACTCACCCCTCCACTTT.

This clonotype was picked up many times. This rearrangement joins TRBV30 to TRBJ2-1; D gene uncertain. V lost 7 bases and J lost 4, with 11 bases in between. The CDR3 has 12 residues. Germline CDR1 is GTSNPN and CDR2 is SVGIG (reference sequence). The CDR3 reads CAYQTGYNEQFF. CDR3 coding DNA: TGTGCCTACCAAACGGGTTACAATGAGCAGTTCTTC.

This clonotype was detected only once. The junction differs from germline at one of its ends, possibly a read error. This rearrangement joins TRBV5-6 to TRBJ2-1, with a possible D match to TRBD1 (5 bases). In germline, CDR1 is SGHDT, CDR2 YYEEEE. The CDR3 sequence is 14 residues long. The CDR3 protein is CASSLANAGHERFF. As DNA, the CDR3 is TGTGCTAGCAGCTTGGCTAACGCAGGGCATGAGCGGTTCTTC.

As to this clonotype: At one boundary the junction diverges from the germline segment, which might be a read error. The chain uses TRBV20-1 and TRBJ2-3; D may be TRBD1 or TRBD2 (5 bases each). The germline V gene encodes CDR1 DFQATT and CDR2 SNEGSKA (reference sequence). The CDR3 runs to 16 residues. This CDR3 reads CNARGTSFPSTDTQYF. CDR3 nucleotide sequence: TGCAATGCTAGGGGAACTAGTTTCCCAAGCACAGATACCCAGTATTTT.

This clonotype showed up many times. The chain employs TRBV5-6 and TRBJ2-3; 7 bases align to TRBD2. The CDR3 length is 16 residues. The germline gives CDR1 SGHDT, CDR2 YYEEEE. V lost 2 bases to trimming and J lost 6 bases; unmatched junction nucleotides: 12. Here the CDR3 DNA reads TGTGCCAGCAGCTTCAGCCGGGAGGTGTATGGCGATACGCAGTATTTT. This encodes CASSFSREVYGDTQYF.

This clonotype has a handful of counts. The junction differs from germline at one of its ends, possibly a read error. This chain uses TRBV7-7 with TRBJ2-7; no firm D call. The germline V gene encodes CDR1 SSHAT and CDR2 FNYEAQ (reference sequence). This CDR3 comprises 12 residues. The CDR3 DNA sequence: TGTGCTAGCAGTCCTCCAGAGAGGGAGCAGTACTTC. This encodes CASSPPEREQYF.

This chain joins TRBV7-9 and TRBJ1-1; no firm D call. This CDR3 comprises 15 residues. Germline lookup yields CDR1 SEHNR and CDR2 FQNEAQ (reference sequence). V lost 5 bases and J lost 7, with 20 bases in between. The CDR3: CASSPQRSATNEAFF. CDR3 nucleotides: TGTGCCAGCAGCCCCCAGCGCAGTGCAACTAATGAAGCTTTCTTT.

The chain uses TRBV12-3 or TRBV12-4 and TRBJ2-5; D not resolved. This CDR3 spans 12 amino acids. V lost 8 bases and J 3 bases, leaving 10 bases between the germline ends. CDR3 region: CASSPEKETQYF. The CDR3 bases are TGTGCCAGCTCCCCAGAAAAAGAGACCCAGTACTTC.

The table lists this clonotype with many counts. This chain connects TRBV9 to TRBJ2-7, with 7 bases that match TRBD2. The CDR3 extends over 15 amino acids. Losses at the gene ends were 0 bases for V and 2 bases for J; bases not matched to a gene: 5. Germline V CDR1 and CDR2: SGDLS, YYNGEE. This CDR3 reads CASSVEGEGTYEQYF. CDR3 in DNA: TGTGCCAGCAGCGTAGAAGGGGAGGGAACCTACGAGCAGTACTTC.

V gene TRBV6-1 combines with J gene TRBJ2-2; D remains ambiguous. This CDR3 has 17 residues. Germline V gene data show CDR1 as MNHNS and CDR2 as SASEGT. The V end was cut by 7 bases, the J end by 2 bases, with 20 bases between. In DNA, the CDR3 is TGTGCCAGCAAGTCCGGTGAGAGCTCTGGAAACACCGGGGAGCTGTTTTTT. This gives the protein CASKSGESSGNTGELFF.

This clonotype rates as medium-sized. The CDR3: CASSPSSSYEQYF. The CDR3 DNA sequence: TGTGCCAGCAGCCCGAGTAGCTCCTACGAGCAGTACTTC. The chain joins TRBV7-2 to TRBJ2-7, with D unclear. Trimming shortened V by 5 bases and J by 0 bases, and 8 bases separated the two germline ends. CDR1 is SGHTA and CDR2 is FQGNSA in the germline V gene. The CDR3 runs to 13 residues.

In its sample, this clonotype was seen many times. V usage is TRBV6-5 and J usage is TRBJ2-3, with 12 positions matching TRBD1. Germline V gives CDR1 MNHEY, CDR2 SVGAGI. The CDR3 extends over 16 amino acids. V lost 5 bases, J lost 7 bases, and 10 bases stayed unmatched. The CDR3 DNA follows: TGTGCCAGCAGTCAGACCGGGACAGGGGGCTCGAATACGCAGTATTTT. This codes for CASSQTGTGGSNTQYF.

This clonotype has ten or more counts. This chain joins TRBV27 and TRBJ2-7, with 7 bases aligning to TRBD2. The V gene end was trimmed by 2 bases and the J gene end by 3 bases; junction bases not matched to a gene: 4. The CDR3 consists of 14 residues. CDR1 is MNHEY and CDR2 is SMNVEV in the germline V gene (reference sequence). In nucleotides, the CDR3 is TGTGCCAGCAGTTTACTAGCGGAAAACTACGAGCAGTACTTC. Translating it yields CASSLLAENYEQYF.

In this sample, this clonotype is medium-sized. The chain links TRBV5-5 to TRBJ2-7; D not certain. Germline assignment: CDR1 SGHKS and CDR2 YYEKEE (reference sequence). This CDR3 is built from 11 residues. Trimming left V 4 bases short and J 6 bases short, with 8 bases between. CDR3 amino acids: CASSPLGEQYF. CDR3 coding DNA: TGTGCCAGCAGCCCCTTAGGCGAGCAGTACTTC.